This T cell receptor (beta chain) was sequenced in a study of long-term antiretroviral therapy in people with HIV. Findings of the study overall: All time points showed a repertoire dominated by clones expanded before ART. Relative to transplant donor controls, diversity remained lower despite increasing after ART.

Of note for this clone: Its antigen is still unknown.

Survey level was the resolution at which the v3.0 immunoSEQ assay ran. Generated by immunoSEQ multiplex PCR, the TCRdb table keeps only in-frame clones and is missing some. The sample yields 23,000 or so clones, roughly four fifths seen once. Germline CDR1 reads MNHEY; CDR2 reads SMNVEV (reference sequence). The germline V and J ends were trimmed by 0 bases and 4 bases, with 18 bases remaining between them. The CDR3 is 17 residues long. This receptor was taken from a middle-aged man with HIV. V usage is TRBV27 and J usage is TRBJ1-2; tentatively, D is TRBD1 (6 bases). This specimen was unsorted PBMCs, taken 0.4 years after starting antiretroviral therapy. The CDR3 DNA follows: TGTGCCAGCAGTTTATCCTTCAGGGGAACGATAGGCTATGGCTACACCTTC. Translation gives CASSLSFRGTIGYGYTF.